This section outlines one T cell receptor (beta chain) sequence together with its context. Its cognate antigen is unknown. These data come from a study of shared clonotypes between healthy human individuals. Here immunoSEQ multiplex PCR was the method, and the copy in TCRdb shows in-frame clones only, minus some. Seen here are some 690,000 clones, about 90% observed once, and the top ten hold around a third. Donation came from healthy HIV-negative adults that had no recent acute infections or vaccinations. The authors combined CD45RO+ cells with CCR7-negative CD45RA+ TemRA cells as CD8 memory. Whole-study results and caveats: Genetic and exposure-history diversity was limited by the few donors.

CDR1 is SEHNR, CDR2 FQNEAQ, per germline (reference sequence). V shed 5 bases and J shed 3 bases, with 17 bases lying between them. There are 15 residues in the CDR3. Sequencing used memory CD8+ T cells from PBMCs. The subset here: CD45RO+ cells pooled with CCR7-negative TemRA cells. The TCR sequence derives from a man younger than 35 in good health. Some clones in this sample may be carry-over from other donors' samples. This sequence joins TRBV7-9 and TRBJ2-7; D ambiguous. CDR3 sequence: CASSPPYGSIYEQYF. The CDR3 DNA is TGTGCCAGCAGCCCCCCATACGGATCAATCTACGAGCAGTACTTC. The full variable domain, with the rest looked up from reference TRBV7-9 and TRBJ2-7, is DTGVSQNPRHKITKRGQNVTFRCDPISEHNRLYWYRQTLGQGPEFLTYFQNEAQLEKSRLLSDRFSAERPKGSFSTLEIQRTEQGDSAMYLCASSPPYGSIYEQYFGPGTRLTVT.